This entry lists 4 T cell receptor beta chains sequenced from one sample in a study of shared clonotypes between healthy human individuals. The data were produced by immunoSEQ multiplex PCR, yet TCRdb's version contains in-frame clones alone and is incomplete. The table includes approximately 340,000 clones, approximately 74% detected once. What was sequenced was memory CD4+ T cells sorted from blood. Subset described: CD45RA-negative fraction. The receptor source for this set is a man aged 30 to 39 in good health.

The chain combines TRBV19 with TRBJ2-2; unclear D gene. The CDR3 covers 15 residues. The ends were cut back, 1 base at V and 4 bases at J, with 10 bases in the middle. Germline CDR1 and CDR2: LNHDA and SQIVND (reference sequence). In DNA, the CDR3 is TGTGCCAGTAGTATAGGGACCCTCGCCACCGGGGAGCTGTTTTTT. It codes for CASSIGTLATGELFF.

DNA of the CDR3: TGTGCCAGCAGCTTTGGGATACTGAACACCGGGGAGCTGTTTTTT. Amino acids: CASSFGILNTGELFF. V is TRBV7-9 and J is TRBJ2-2; D remains ambiguous. The CDR3 sequence is 15 residues long. V lost 3 bases to trimming and J lost 1 base, with 9 bases between them. Germline CDR1 SEHNR, CDR2 FQNEAQ (reference sequence).

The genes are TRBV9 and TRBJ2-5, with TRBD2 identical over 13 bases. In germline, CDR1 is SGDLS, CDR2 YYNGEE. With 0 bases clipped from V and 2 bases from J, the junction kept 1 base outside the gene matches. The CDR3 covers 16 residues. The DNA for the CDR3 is TGTGCCAGCAGCGTAGGACTAGCGGGAGGTCAAGAGACCCAGTACTTC. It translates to CASSVGLAGGQETQYF.

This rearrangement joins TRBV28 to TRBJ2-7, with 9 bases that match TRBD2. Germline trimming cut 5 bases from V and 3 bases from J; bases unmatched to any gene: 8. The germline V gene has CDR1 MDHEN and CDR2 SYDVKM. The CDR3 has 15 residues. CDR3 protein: CASSLLAGRNYEQYF. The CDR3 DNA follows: TGTGCCAGCAGTCTTCTAGCGGGGAGAAACTACGAGCAGTACTTC.